This T cell receptor (beta chain) was profiled in a study of vaccination and CD4 T cells after COVID-19. Study at large: Six male and four female convalescents took part, two of them Hispanic.

From germline, CDR1 is MNHNS and CDR2 SASEGT. V was cut by 7 bases and J by 7 bases, with 19 bases left in between. The CDR3 sequence is 14 residues long. Overall study results and limits: Convalescent patients saw a median approximately 90% of their reactive clones show up only after vaccination. Spike mono-reactivity was evident in 304 of the 307 vaccine-specific clones derived from convalescent patients.

Cultured CD4+ T cell DNA was sequenced using the Oncomine TCR Beta short-read assay. TCRdb reanalysed the PCR reads using MiXCR and keeps one entry per CDR3 protein. Here the sample spans 20,000 to 25,000 distinct CDR3 sequences, less than 45% being singletons. Specified time point: late sampling 161 to 241 days after vaccination in three convalescent patients. The treatment here: approximately nine-day PBMC culture with coronavirus spike peptide pools or control peptides (ViraFEST assay). Comments on this clonotype: The antigen remains undetermined.

The J gene is TRBJ1-2, the V gene TRBV6-1; no reliable D call. This TCR was recovered from a human donor who had recovered from COVID-19. Sample: CD4+ T cells from blood, cultured in vitro, taken about 7 months after SARS-CoV-2 vaccination. The CDR3 spells CASIRTARSSGYTF. CDR3 nucleotide sequence: TGTGCCAGCATTCGGACGGCCCGGTCTAGTGGCTACACCTTC.